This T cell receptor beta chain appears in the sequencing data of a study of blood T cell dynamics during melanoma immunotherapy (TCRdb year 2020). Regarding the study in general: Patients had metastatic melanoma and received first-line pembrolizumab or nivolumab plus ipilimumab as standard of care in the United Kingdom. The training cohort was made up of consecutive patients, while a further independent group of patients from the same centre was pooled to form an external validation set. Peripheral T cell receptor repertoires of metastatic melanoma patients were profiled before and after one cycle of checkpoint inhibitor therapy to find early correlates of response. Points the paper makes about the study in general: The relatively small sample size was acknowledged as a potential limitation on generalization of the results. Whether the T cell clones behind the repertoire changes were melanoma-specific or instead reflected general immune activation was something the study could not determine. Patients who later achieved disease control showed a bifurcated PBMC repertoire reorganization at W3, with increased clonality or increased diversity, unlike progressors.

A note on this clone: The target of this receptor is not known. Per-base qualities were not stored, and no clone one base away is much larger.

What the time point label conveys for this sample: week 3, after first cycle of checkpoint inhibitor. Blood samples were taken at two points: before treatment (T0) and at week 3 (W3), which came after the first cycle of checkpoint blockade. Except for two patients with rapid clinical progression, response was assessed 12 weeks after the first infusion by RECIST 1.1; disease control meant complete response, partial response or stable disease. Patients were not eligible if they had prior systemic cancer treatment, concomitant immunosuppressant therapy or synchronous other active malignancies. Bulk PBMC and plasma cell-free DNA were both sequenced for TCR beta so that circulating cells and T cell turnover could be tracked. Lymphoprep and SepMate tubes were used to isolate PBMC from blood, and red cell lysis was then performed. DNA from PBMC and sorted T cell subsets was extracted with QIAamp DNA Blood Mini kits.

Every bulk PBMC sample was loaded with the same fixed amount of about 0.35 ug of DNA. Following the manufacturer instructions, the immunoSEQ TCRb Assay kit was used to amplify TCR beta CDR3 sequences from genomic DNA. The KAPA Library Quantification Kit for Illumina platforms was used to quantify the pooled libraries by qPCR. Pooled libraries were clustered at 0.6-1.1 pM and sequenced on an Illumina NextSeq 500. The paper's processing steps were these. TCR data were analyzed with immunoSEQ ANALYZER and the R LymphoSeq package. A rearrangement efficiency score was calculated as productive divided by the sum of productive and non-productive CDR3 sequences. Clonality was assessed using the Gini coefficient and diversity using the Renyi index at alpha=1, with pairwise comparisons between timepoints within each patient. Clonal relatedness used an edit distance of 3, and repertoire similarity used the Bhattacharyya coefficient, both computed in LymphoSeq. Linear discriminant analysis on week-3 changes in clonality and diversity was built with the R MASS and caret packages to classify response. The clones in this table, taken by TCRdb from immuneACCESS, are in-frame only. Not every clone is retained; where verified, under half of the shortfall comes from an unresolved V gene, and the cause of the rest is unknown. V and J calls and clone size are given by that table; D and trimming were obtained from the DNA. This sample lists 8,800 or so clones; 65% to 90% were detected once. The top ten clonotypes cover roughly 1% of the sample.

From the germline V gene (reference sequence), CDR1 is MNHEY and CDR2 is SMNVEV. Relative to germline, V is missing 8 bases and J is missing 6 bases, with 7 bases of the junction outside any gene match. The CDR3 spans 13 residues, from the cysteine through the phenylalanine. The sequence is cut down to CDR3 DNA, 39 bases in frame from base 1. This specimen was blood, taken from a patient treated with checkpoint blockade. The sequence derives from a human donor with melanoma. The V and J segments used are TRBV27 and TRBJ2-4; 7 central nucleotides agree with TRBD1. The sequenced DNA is TGTGCCAGCGGATTCAACAGGGGAAACATTCAGTACTTC. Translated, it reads CASGFNRGNIQYF.